This T cell receptor beta chain was captured by sequencing in a study of blood T cell repertoires in COVID-19. Study-wide background: Sample material is recorded as cDNA or gDNA derived from T cells, B-cell-depleted T cells, or PBMCs.

Original processing notes: By means of reference gene primer amplification, nucleated cell counts were estimated. The data were produced by immunoSEQ multiplex PCR, yet TCRdb's version contains in-frame clones alone and is incomplete. Clonal size and the V and J genes are those of that table, whereas D and trimming came from the DNA. In the table there are 70,000 or so clones, approximately 85% of which are singletons. V lost 3 bases, J lost 5 bases, and 18 bases lay in between. The germline V gene has CDR1 SGHNT and CDR2 YYREEE (reference sequence). The CDR3 sequence is 16 residues long. The receptor comes from a woman of 80 years or more with active or convalescent COVID-19. The chain recombines TRBV5-4 with TRBJ2-1; TRBD2 might be the D (6 bases). The specimen sequenced was peripheral blood. CDR3 in DNA: TGTGCCAGCAGCTGGTCCTGGAGGGAGACTGACAATGAGCAGTTCTTC. It yields the protein CASSWSWRETDNEQFF.